The 14 T cell receptor beta chains in this list originate from one sample, sequenced in a study of regulatory T cells in long-lasting Graves disease. Indicated time point: newly diagnosed GD, antithyroid drugs for less than 3 months. RNA extracted from PBMCs served as the sequencing template. Investigators prepared the TCR beta libraries by applying iRepertoire HTBI primers and Arm-PCR of CDR3 regions. One entry per CDR3 protein results from TCRdb running MiXCR on the multiplex PCR reads. The sample has about 530,000 distinct CDR3 sequences; about 16% are singletons. In addition, the sample was reused for a study of T cells in Graves' hyperthyroidism and ophthalmopathy.

The sample in question was peripheral blood mononuclear cells (PBMCs), obtained at new diagnosis, from a patient treated with antithyroid drugs. The receptors were gathered from a woman aged 35-65 years with Graves disease.

In this sample, this clonotype turned up many times. The chain recombines TRBV6-1 with TRBJ2-5, with D possibly matching TRBD2 (6 bases). The V and J ends lost 7 bases and 5 bases respectively, with 17 bases between them. Germline V gene data show CDR1 as MNHNS and CDR2 as SASEGT. This CDR3 has 14 residues. The DNA for the CDR3 is TGTGCCAGCACCCCCTCCGGGGGTGTGGAGACCCAGTACTTC. It translates to CASTPSGGVETQYF.

This clonotype was seen repeatedly, ten times or more. The V gene is TRBV3-1, the J gene TRBJ1-4; TRBD1 aligns across 7 bases. Germline values: CDR1 LGHDT, CDR2 YNNKEL (reference sequence). This CDR3 spans 17 amino acids. V shed 1 base and J 8 bases; nucleotides not matched to a gene: 13. As DNA, the CDR3 is TGTGCCAGCAGCCAAGCCGGGACAGCGGGATTGATAGAAAAACTGTTTTTT. This sequence encodes CASSQAGTAGLIEKLFF.

This clonotype has ten or more counts. V and J are TRBV12-3 or TRBV12-4 and TRBJ1-4; TRBD1 agrees at 11 bases. The V gene end was trimmed by 4 bases and the J gene end by 8 bases; junction bases not matched to a gene: 9. The CDR3 has 16 residues. CDR3 sequence reads: CASSSRDRGREEKLFF. As DNA, the CDR3 is TGTGCCAGCAGTTCCCGGGACAGGGGGAGGGAGGAAAAACTGTTTTTT.

The chain employs TRBV14 and TRBJ2-1, with D perhaps assigned TRBD1 or TRBD2 (7 bases each). Trimming pared 3 bases from V and 7 bases from J, leaving 19 bases between. Germline V CDR1 and CDR2: SGHDN, FVKESK. There are 16 residues in the CDR3. Written as DNA, the CDR3 is TGTGCCAGCAGCCACGACGAGCAGGGGGGGTGGAATGAGCAGTTCTTC. Protein: CASSHDEQGGWNEQFF.

The rearrangement joins TRBV3-1 to TRBJ2-1; possibly TRBD1 for D (5 bases). Trimming shortened V by 3 bases and J by 10 bases, and 7 bases separated the two germline ends. Germline lookup yields CDR1 LGHDT and CDR2 YNNKEL (reference sequence). The CDR3 sequence is 11 residues long. The CDR3 region has the DNA TGTGCCAGCAGCCAGAGACAGGAGCAGTTCTTC. It encodes CASSQRQEQFF.

In this sample, this clonotype turned up many times. The chain links TRBV20-1 to TRBJ1-2; unclear D gene. From germline, CDR1 is DFQATT and CDR2 SNEGSKA (reference sequence). The CDR3 covers 13 residues. Trimming took 0 bases from V and 2 from J, leaving 7 bases between them. The CDR3 spells CSARDPLNYGYTF. DNA of the CDR3: TGCAGTGCTAGAGACCCCCTCAACTATGGCTACACCTTC.

This chain connects TRBV24-1 to TRBJ1-1; D unresolved. The CDR3 totals 14 residues. Germline CDR1 KGHDR, CDR2 SFDVKD. V was cut by 4 bases and J by 7 bases, with 15 bases left in between. Here the CDR3 reads CATSDPKEGGEAFF. CDR3 nucleotide sequence: TGTGCCACCAGTGACCCTAAGGAGGGAGGTGAAGCTTTCTTT.

The V call is TRBV7-9, the J call TRBJ2-1; 7 bases agree with TRBD2. The V gene end was trimmed by 4 bases and the J gene end by 9 bases; junction bases not matched to a gene: 9. CDR1 and CDR2 from the germline V gene are SEHNR and FQNEAQ (reference sequence). This CDR3 has 14 residues. The chain's CDR3 is CASSSRGLSTEQFF. CDR3 bases: TGTGCCAGCAGCTCACGGGGACTATCGACTGAGCAGTTCTTC.

V and J are TRBV9 and TRBJ1-6, with D tentatively TRBD1 (5 bases). CDR3 length equals 15 residues. Germline CDR1 reads SGDLS; CDR2 reads YYNGEE. Trimming pared 3 bases from V and 7 bases from J, leaving 14 bases between. This chain's CDR3 is CASSGGGTENSPLHF. DNA of the CDR3: TGTGCCAGCAGCGGGGGCGGGACGGAAAATTCACCCCTCCACTTT.

The J gene is TRBJ2-3, the V gene TRBV18, with D maybe TRBD1 (5 bases). This CDR3 is 14 amino acids long. The V gene lost 0 bases and the J gene lost 4 bases, with 8 bases spanning the gap. Germline V gene sequence: CDR1 KGHSH, CDR2 LQKENI. The CDR3, as DNA: TGTGCCAGCTCACCACCGGAGACAGCAGATACGCAGTATTTT. Translated, it gives CASSPPETADTQYF.

Ten or more counts support this clonotype. The chain has TRBV28 and TRBJ1-1, with TRBD1 identical over 11 bases. Trimming took 6 bases from V and 1 from J; bases not matched to a gene: 10. The length of the CDR3 is 17 residues. Per germline, CDR1 MDHEN and CDR2 SYDVKM. Here the CDR3 reads CASSLRGQGAWNTEAFF. In DNA form, the CDR3 reads TGTGCCAGCAGCCTCAGAGGACAGGGGGCCTGGAACACTGAAGCTTTCTTT. Full variable domain (missing parts from reference TRBV28 and TRBJ1-1): DVKVTQSSRYLVKRTGEKVFLECVQDMDHENMFWYRQDPGLGLRLIYFSYDVKMKEKGDIPEGYSVSREKKERFSLILESASTNQTSMYLCASSLRGQGAWNTEAFFGQGTRLTVV.

This clonotype has a handful of counts. The chain carries TRBV4-1 and TRBJ2-5, with a tentative D call TRBD2 (6 bases). Germline loops: CDR1 MGHRA, CDR2 YSYEKL. This CDR3 has 15 residues. V was cut by 5 bases and J by 9 bases, with 22 bases left in between. CDR3 protein: CASSYLTFHGEAQYF. DNA of the CDR3: TGCGCCAGCAGCTACCTGACCTTCCATGGGGAGGCCCAGTACTTC.

This chain connects TRBV19 to TRBJ2-2; TRBD2 aligns across 13 bases. CDR3 size: 19 residues. After removal of 5 bases from V and 1 base from J, the junction contained 10 bases not matched to a gene. Germline lookup yields CDR1 LNHDA and CDR2 SQIVND (reference sequence). The CDR3 DNA reads as TGTGCCAGTAGTGTCAGACTAGCGGGGGGTTTACGGAACACCGGGGAGCTGTTTTTT. Its translation: CASSVRLAGGLRNTGELFF. Filled out from reference TRBV19 and TRBJ2-2, the complete variable domain reads DGGITQSPKYLFRKEGQNVTLSCEQNLNHDAMYWYRQDPGQGLRLIYYSQIVNDFQKGDIAEGYSVSREKKESFPLTVTSAQKNPTAFYLCASSVRLAGGLRNTGELFFGEGSRLTVL.

In its sample, this clonotype was seen many times. The J gene is TRBJ2-3, the V gene TRBV11-2; 10 nucleotides agree with TRBD2. From germline, CDR1 is SGHAT and CDR2 FQNNGV. The CDR3 spans 16 residues. Trimming removed 8 bases from V and 3 bases from J; junction bases left unmatched: 11. This CDR3 is CASSSPSGGGTDTQYF. CDR3 in DNA: TGTGCCAGCTCATCCCCCAGCGGGGGGGGTACAGATACGCAGTATTTT. The whole variable domain, remainder taken from reference TRBV11-2 and TRBJ2-3, is EAGVAQSPRYKIIEKRQSVAFWCNPISGHATLYWYQQILGQGPKLLIQFQNNGVVDDSQLPKDRFSAERLKGVDSTLKIQPAKLEDSAVYLCASSSPSGGGTDTQYFGPGTRLTVL.